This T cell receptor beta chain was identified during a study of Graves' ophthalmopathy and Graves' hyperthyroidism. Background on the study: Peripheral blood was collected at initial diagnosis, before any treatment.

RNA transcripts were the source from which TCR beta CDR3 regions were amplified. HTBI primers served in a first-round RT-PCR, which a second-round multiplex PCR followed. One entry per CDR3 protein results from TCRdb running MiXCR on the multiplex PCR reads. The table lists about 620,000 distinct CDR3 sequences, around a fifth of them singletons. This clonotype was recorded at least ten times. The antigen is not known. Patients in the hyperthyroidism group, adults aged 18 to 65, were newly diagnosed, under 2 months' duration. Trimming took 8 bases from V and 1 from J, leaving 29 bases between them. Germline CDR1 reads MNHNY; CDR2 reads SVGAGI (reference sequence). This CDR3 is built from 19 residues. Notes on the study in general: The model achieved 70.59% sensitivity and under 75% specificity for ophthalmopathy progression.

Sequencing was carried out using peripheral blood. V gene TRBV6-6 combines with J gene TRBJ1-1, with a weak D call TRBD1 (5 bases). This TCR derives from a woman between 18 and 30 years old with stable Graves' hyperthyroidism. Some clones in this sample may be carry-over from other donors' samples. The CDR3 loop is CASSQRKGAAIQANTEAFF. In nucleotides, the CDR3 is TGTGCCAGCTCCCAAAGAAAAGGGGCAGCCATTCAAGCGAACACTGAAGCTTTCTTT.